A selection of T cell receptor beta chains follows, all from one sample in a study of blood T cells in healthy people across ages. TCRdb re-called the 5' RACE reads through MiXCR, storing one row per CDR3 protein. Of about 500,000 distinct CDR3 sequences in the sample, about 25% are singletons; the top ten hold roughly 10%. These records were also assigned to another study, of T cells of mothers and their children.

Input material: blood. The receptors shown here come from a boy aged 10-17 years in good health. The CDR3 runs from the conserved cysteine through the conserved F or W.

>TRBJ2-4|TRBV11-1
CASSLAGTARGNIQYF
>TRBJ2-3|TRBV28
CASRLTGGAGIDTQYF
>TRBJ2-5|TRBV4-3
CASSQVRWETQYF
>TRBJ1-6|TRBV6-2/TRBV6-3
CASSYRSSYNSPLHF
>TRBJ1-2|TRBV6-5
CASKGIGYGYTF
>NA|TRBV10-3
CATSQHEGNEQFF
>TRBJ1-1|TRBV6-2/TRBV6-3
CASSYLGQGAAEAFF
>TRBJ2-3|TRBV29-1
CSVGVRDPDTQYF
>TRBJ2-3|TRBV4-1
CASSLPGTSGGTDTQYF
>TRBJ2-4|TRBV5-6
CASSLDDNYKNIQYF
>TRBJ2-3|TRBV12-3/TRBV12-4
CASSSLPCTDTQYF
>TRBJ2-5|TRBV2
CASSEIGLAAETQYF
>TRBJ2-5|TRBV5-5
CASSPDSWETQYF
>NA|TRBV20-1
CSAGTLAEPYEQYF
>TRBJ2-7|TRBV29-1
CSVTDREASEQYF
>TRBJ1-2|TRBV20-1
CSARAGVGYTF
>TRBJ2-1|TRBV6-5
CASSYNPLGEATWGEQFF
>TRBJ1-1|TRBV5-4
CASSSLRVSENTEAFF
>TRBJ2-4|TRBV20-1
CSANTGQGLAKNIQYF
>TRBJ2-3|TRBV7-8
CASSLVARDTQYF
>TRBJ1-2|TRBV14
CASSQAEGYTF
>TRBJ2-1|TRBV7-9
CASSSSRGGSYNEQFF
>TRBJ2-5|TRBV4-1
CASSQDRGGSGGETQYF
>TRBJ2-7|TRBV7-9
CASSLSDTAYEQYF
>TRBJ2-7|TRBV20-1
CSAPPPTGSYEQYF
>TRBJ2-3|TRBV5-1
CASSPGTSQDTQYF
>TRBJ2-5|TRBV7-9
CASSLGAGGSQETQYF
>TRBJ1-5|TRBV28
CASSLRALPQHF
>TRBJ2-7|TRBV5-1
CASSLTPGANYEQYF
>TRBJ2-1|TRBV6-2/TRBV6-3
CASSLTGAFYNEQFF
>TRBJ2-3|TRBV7-2
CASSLGGDTTDTQYF
>TRBJ2-7|TRBV12-3/TRBV12-4
CASSRDRVGYEQYF